This T cell receptor beta chain was recorded in a study of blood T cells in healthy people across ages. Study-wide results and caveats: The diversity estimates, figures obtained from one million T cells, were considered underestimates.

At least 5.5 micrograms of total RNA were extracted per sample. The CDR3 length is 17 residues. Trimming stripped 0 bases from V and 7 bases from J, with 22 bases between. Germline V gene data show CDR1 as LGHNA and CDR2 as YNFKEQ. In its sample, this clonotype was seen many times. Its specificity is not known. Combining a sample-barcoded 5' primer with a J-beta primer mix, a second PCR ran for 7 to 11 cycles. Sequencing of every sample gave 2.5 million or more CDR3-containing paired-end reads. Using its own MiXCR run on the 5' RACE reads, TCRdb lists one record per CDR3 protein. The repertoire holds just under 750,000 distinct CDR3 sequences, with 22% as singletons.

The sequencing sample was made of blood. The V and J genes are TRBV4-2 and TRBJ2-7; perhaps TRBD1 as D (6 bases). This TCR was sampled from a man aged 65-85 years in good health. The CDR3 protein is CASSQDLGQGLGGEQYF. CDR3 nucleotide sequence: TGTGCCAGCAGCCAAGATCTCGGGCAGGGGTTGGGTGGTGAGCAGTACTTC.